The text below deals with one TCR beta chain. Its target is not known. With ipilimumab providing CTLA-4 blockade, focal radiation was administered to patients who had chemo-refractory metastatic non-small-cell lung cancer. Libraries were prepared by immunoSEQ multiplex PCR; TCRdb keeps only in-frame clonotypes and omits some of them. The sample has 83,000 or so clones; under 85% are singletons. This record comes from a study of radiotherapy plus CTLA-4 blockade in lung cancer. Whole-study context: Among patients, about 20% showed objective responses, and around 30% had disease control. Study observations and caveats: Blood-borne expansion of tumor-derived TCR clones followed radiotherapy plus ipilimumab. Dynamics of early blood T cell clones, together with interferon-beta, were reportedly the best predictors of response.

This CDR3 contains 17 residues. CDR1 is SEHNR, CDR2 FQNEAQ, per germline (reference sequence). Trimming removed 5 bases at V and 1 base at J, with 17 bases between. The rearrangement uses TRBV7-9 and TRBJ2-2, with D possibly being TRBD1 (6 bases). The source was peripheral blood, collected from a patient treated with radiotherapy plus ipilimumab. The source of this sequence is a human donor with non-small cell lung cancer who had stable disease on radiotherapy plus ipilimumab. CDR3 sequence (DNA): TGTGCCAGCAGCCCCCTGGGGGCCTCAAGGAACACCGGGGAGCTGTTTTTT. Protein sequence: CASSPLGASRNTGELFF. Full variable domain (missing parts from reference TRBV7-9 and TRBJ2-2): DTGVSQNPRHKITKRGQNVTFRCDPISEHNRLYWYRQTLGQGPEFLTYFQNEAQLEKSRLLSDRFSAERPKGSFSTLEIQRTEQGDSAMYLCASSPLGASRNTGELFFGEGSRLTVL.